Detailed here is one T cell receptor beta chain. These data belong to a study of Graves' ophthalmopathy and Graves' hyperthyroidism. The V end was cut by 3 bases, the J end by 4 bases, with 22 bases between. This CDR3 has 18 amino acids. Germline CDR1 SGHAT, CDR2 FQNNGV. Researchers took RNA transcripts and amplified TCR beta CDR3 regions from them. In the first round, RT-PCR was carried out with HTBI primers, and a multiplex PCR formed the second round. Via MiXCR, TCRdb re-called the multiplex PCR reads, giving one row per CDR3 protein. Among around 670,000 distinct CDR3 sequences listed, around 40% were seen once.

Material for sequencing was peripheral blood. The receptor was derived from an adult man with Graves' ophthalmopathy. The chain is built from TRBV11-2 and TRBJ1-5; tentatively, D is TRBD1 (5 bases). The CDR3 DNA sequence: TGTGCCAGCAGCTTTGAACCCCCGGGACCATTAGAAAATCAGCCCCAGCATTTT. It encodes CASSFEPPGPLENQPQHF.